The 23 T cell receptor beta chains below come from one sample, sequenced in a study of shared clonotypes between healthy human individuals. Clones were sequenced by immunoSEQ multiplex PCR, and TCRdb holds only the in-frame ones, with some missing. The table includes about 1.5 million clones, 98% detected once. Sequencing was carried out using naive CD4+ T cells sorted from blood. The subset: CD45RA+ positively selected. The source is a man aged 25 to 40 in good health.

The V gene is TRBV18, the J gene TRBJ1-1; D might be TRBD1 (5 bases). The V gene lost 2 bases and the J gene lost 6 bases, with 13 bases spanning the gap. The CDR3 extends over 14 amino acids. The germline CDR1 and CDR2 sequences are KGHSH and LQKENI. The CDR3 loop is CASSPSGGIAEAFF. The CDR3, as DNA: TGTGCCAGCTCACCATCGGGGGGAATTGCTGAAGCTTTCTTT.

With respect to this clone: In the same sample, other DNA sequences code for this CDR3. The chain combines TRBV18 with TRBJ2-3; the D gene is possibly TRBD2 (6 bases). V lost 5 bases to trimming and J lost 2 bases, with 11 bases between them. The CDR3 is 14 amino acids. Germline CDR1 and CDR2: KGHSH and LQKENI. This CDR3 reads CASSLRLDTDTQYF. The DNA of the CDR3 is TGTGCCAGCTCATTACGACTAGACACAGATACGCAGTATTTT.

This chain links TRBV21-1 with TRBJ2-1; the tabulated D call, TRBD2, remains unverified against the DNA. TRBV21-1 constitutes a pseudogene. The CDR3 contains 14 residues. The CDR3 nucleotides read TGTGCCAGCAGCCTCCACGGGGGTGGCGATGAGCAGTTCTTC. Its protein product is CASSLHGGGDEQFF.

This chain joins TRBV9 and TRBJ2-1, with 8 bases fitting TRBD2. Germline CDR1 and CDR2: SGDLS and YYNGEE. The CDR3 length is 16 residues. Losses at the gene ends were 4 bases for V and 3 bases for J; bases not matched to a gene: 9. The CDR3 nucleotides are TGTGCCAGCAGCCCCCACAGACTAGCGTACTACAATGAGCAGTTCTTC. Residues: CASSPHRLAYYNEQFF.

The chain employs TRBV7-6 and TRBJ2-2; D not resolved. CDR3 length equals 14 residues. V was pared by 2 bases and J by 6 bases, with 10 bases between. Germline-derived CDR1 and CDR2 are SGHVS and FNYEAQ. The CDR3 nucleotides are TGTGCCAGCAGCTTACTTACCGGCGCCGGGGAGCTGTTTTTT. It translates to CASSLLTGAGELFF. The whole variable domain, filled in from reference TRBV7-6 and TRBJ2-2, reads GAGVSQSPRYKVTKRGQDVALRCDPISGHVSLYWYRQALGQGPEFLTYFNYEAQQDKSGLPNDRFSAERPEGSISTLTIQRTEQRDSAMYRCASSLLTGAGELFFGEGSRLTVL.

The J gene is TRBJ2-1, the V gene TRBV7-9; D gene uncertain. CDR1 is SEHNR, CDR2 FQNEAQ, per germline (reference sequence). CDR3 length: 15 residues. V lost 0 bases and J 8 bases, leaving 14 bases between the germline ends. The CDR3 bases are TGTGCCAGCAGCTTAGCGGGCCCCAGGTGGGATGAGCAGTTCTTC. Its translation is CASSLAGPRWDEQFF. The full variable domain, its missing parts supplied by reference TRBV7-9 and TRBJ2-1, is DTGVSQNPRHKITKRGQNVTFRCDPISEHNRLYWYRQTLGQGPEFLTYFQNEAQLEKSRLLSDRFSAERPKGSFSTLEIQRTEQGDSAMYLCASSLAGPRWDEQFFGPGTRLTVL.

The J gene is TRBJ2-7, the V gene TRBV19; 11 bases are shared with TRBD2. This CDR3 is 17 amino acids long. Trimming took 5 bases from V and 2 from J; bases not matched to a gene: 11. Looked up from germline, CDR1 is LNHDA and CDR2 is SQIVND (reference sequence). DNA of the CDR3: TGTGCCAGTAGTCTACGACTAGCGGGACTTACGGCCTACGAGCAGTACTTC. Amino acid sequence: CASSLRLAGLTAYEQYF. Together with reference TRBV19 and TRBJ2-7, the CDR3 gives the full variable domain: DGGITQSPKYLFRKEGQNVTLSCEQNLNHDAMYWYRQDPGQGLRLIYYSQIVNDFQKGDIAEGYSVSREKKESFPLTVTSAQKNPTAFYLCASSLRLAGLTAYEQYFGPGTRLTVT.

V and J are TRBV28 and TRBJ1-1; weak D call: TRBD1 (6 bases). Germline lookup yields CDR1 MDHEN and CDR2 SYDVKM. V was shortened by 3 bases and J by 3 bases, with 11 bases between the two germline ends. The CDR3 is made up of 14 amino acids. Here the CDR3 reads CASSLDREYTEAFF. Here the CDR3 DNA reads TGTGCCAGCAGTTTGGACAGAGAATACACTGAAGCTTTCTTT.

This chain uses TRBV10-3 with TRBJ2-7; D remains ambiguous. Trimming pared 10 bases from V and 1 base from J, leaving 20 bases between. CDR3 size: 15 residues. Germline lookup yields CDR1 ENHRY and CDR2 SYGVKD. Written as DNA, the CDR3 is TGTGCCACTAAGCCCGGTTTTACATCGTCCTACGAGCAGTACTTC. Translating it yields CATKPGFTSSYEQYF.

The chain joins TRBV7-8 to TRBJ2-7, with 9 nucleotides matching TRBD2. Losses at the gene ends were 5 bases for V and 4 bases for J; bases not matched to a gene: 12. CDR1 is SGHVS, CDR2 FQNEAQ, per germline. The CDR3 has 16 amino acids. CDR3 DNA sequence: TGTGCCAGCAGCGTAGACCTAGCGGGAATAAATTACGAGCAGTACTTC. Translated: CASSVDLAGINYEQYF.

V is TRBV4-1 and J is TRBJ2-7; the D gene could be TRBD1 or TRBD2 (7 bases each). The CDR3 sequence is 17 residues long. Germline lookup yields CDR1 MGHRA and CDR2 YSYEKL. The ends were cut back, 0 bases at V and 3 bases at J, with 18 bases in the middle. The CDR3 protein is CASSQDSSGGQIYEQYF. Here the CDR3 DNA reads TGCGCCAGCAGCCAAGACTCGTCGGGGGGACAGATCTACGAGCAGTACTTC.

The chain links TRBV18 to TRBJ2-7, with D perhaps matching TRBD1 (5 bases). Germline values: CDR1 KGHSH, CDR2 LQKENI. Deletions cut 1 base from V and 10 bases from J, with 17 bases between. CDR3 length: 14 residues. CDR3 protein: CASSPLDPGKAQYF. The CDR3 DNA reads as TGTGCCAGCTCACCACTCGATCCAGGGAAGGCACAGTACTTC. The variable domain in full, with the rest retrieved from reference TRBV18 and TRBJ2-7, is NAGVMQNPRHLVRRRGQEARLRCSPMKGHSHVYWYRQLPEEGLKFMVYLQKENIIDESGMPKERFSAEFPKEGPSILRIQQVVRGDSAAYFCASSPLDPGKAQYFGPGTRLTVT.

The genes are TRBV27 and TRBJ1-2, with TRBD1 matching over 7 bases. CDR1 and CDR2 from the germline V gene are MNHEY and SMNVEV (reference sequence). The CDR3 runs 18 residues. The V and J ends lost 1 base and 0 bases, in that order; junction bases with no gene match: 11. CDR3 nucleotide sequence: TGTGCCAGCAGTTTATTACCGAGGGGGCGCGGGTCTAACTATGGCTACACCTTC. It translates to CASSLLPRGRGSNYGYTF.

For this clone: Other DNA sequences of this sample code for an identical CDR3. The J gene is TRBJ2-1, the V gene TRBV9; 8 bases are a match to TRBD2. Trimming cost V 0 bases and J 4 bases; bases outside gene matches: 0. This CDR3 is built from 14 residues. Germline assignment: CDR1 SGDLS and CDR2 YYNGEE. The CDR3 region has the DNA TGTGCCAGCAGCGTAGCTAGCGGGTACAATGAGCAGTTCTTC. It yields the protein CASSVASGYNEQFF.

The chain employs TRBV6-5 and TRBJ1-4; D gene uncertain. The CDR3 is 13 amino acids. From germline, CDR1 is MNHEY and CDR2 SVGAGI. V lost 2 bases, J lost 13 bases, and 14 bases lay in between. The CDR3 DNA sequence: TGTGCCAGCAGTTACAAAAAGGACGCCGGACTGTTTTTT. Protein: CASSYKKDAGLFF.

The chain employs TRBV9 and TRBJ2-2, with a tentative D call TRBD1 (6 bases). CDR1 and CDR2 from the germline V gene are SGDLS and YYNGEE. This CDR3 is built from 15 residues. V lost 2 bases and J lost 3, with 11 bases in between. CDR3: CASSVGQGHTGELFF. CDR3 sequence (DNA): TGTGCCAGCAGCGTTGGGCAGGGGCACACCGGGGAGCTGTTTTTT. The full variable domain, in which reference TRBV9 and TRBJ2-2 provide the parts outside the CDR3, is DSGVTQTPKHLITATGQRVTLRCSPRSGDLSVYWYQQSLDQGLQFLIQYYNGEERAKGNILERFSAQQFPDLHSELNLSSLELGDSALYFCASSVGQGHTGELFFGEGSRLTVL.

The J gene is TRBJ2-3, the V gene TRBV7-2; 13 nucleotides align to TRBD2. With 4 bases clipped from V and 2 bases from J, the junction kept 9 bases outside the gene matches. Germline values: CDR1 SGHTA, CDR2 FQGNSA. This CDR3 region has 18 residues. The CDR3: CASSSSVGLAGHTDTQYF. The CDR3 region has the DNA TGTGCCAGCAGCTCCAGCGTGGGACTAGCGGGGCACACAGATACGCAGTATTTT.

V and J are TRBV11-2 and TRBJ2-1; D unresolved. CDR1 and CDR2 from the germline V gene are SGHAT and FQNNGV. The CDR3 contains 12 residues. V was pared by 4 bases and J by 3 bases, with 4 bases between. The CDR3 here is CASSYRYNEQFF. Here the CDR3 DNA reads TGTGCCAGCAGCTATCGCTACAATGAGCAGTTCTTC. The complete variable domain, with remaining parts taken from reference TRBV11-2 and TRBJ2-1, reads EAGVAQSPRYKIIEKRQSVAFWCNPISGHATLYWYQQILGQGPKLLIQFQNNGVVDDSQLPKDRFSAERLKGVDSTLKIQPAKLEDSAVYLCASSYRYNEQFFGPGTRLTVL.

Here the CDR3 reads CASSRGEHYEQYF. The CDR3 coding sequence is TGTGCCAGTAGTAGAGGGGAACACTACGAGCAGTACTTC. J is TRBJ2-7 and V is TRBV19, with D perhaps being TRBD1 or TRBD2 (5 bases each). V was clipped by 4 bases and J by 3 bases, with 10 bases between them. Germline CDR1 reads LNHDA; CDR2 reads SQIVND (reference sequence). The CDR3 loop spans 13 amino acids.

J is TRBJ2-7 and V is TRBV7-2, with 12 bases matching TRBD2. Per germline, CDR1 SGHTA and CDR2 FQGNSA. Germline trimming cut 3 bases from V and 0 bases from J; bases unmatched to any gene: 9. The CDR3 extends over 18 amino acids. The CDR3 spells CASSFPPSGRVSSYEQYF. Here the CDR3 DNA reads TGTGCCAGCAGCTTTCCCCCTAGCGGGAGGGTCAGCTCCTACGAGCAGTACTTC.

The V and J genes are TRBV27 and TRBJ2-1; unclear D gene. The ends were cut back, 3 bases at V and 10 bases at J, with 7 bases in the middle. CDR3 size: 11 residues. Germline lookup yields CDR1 MNHEY and CDR2 SMNVEV (reference sequence). This chain's CDR3 is CASSFSGEQFF. DNA of the CDR3: TGTGCCAGCAGTTTTAGTGGAGAGCAGTTCTTC.

Of note for this clone: Distinct nucleotide sequences in the sample also encode this CDR3. V usage is TRBV6-1 and J usage is TRBJ2-7, with 12 positions matching TRBD1. Germline V lookup: CDR1 MNHNS, CDR2 SASEGT. The length of the CDR3 is 14 residues. V dropped 6 bases and J dropped 3; count of bases not matched to a gene: 3. The CDR3 coding sequence is TGTGCCAGCAGCGGGACAGGGGGCATCTACGAGCAGTACTTC. Protein sequence: CASSGTGGIYEQYF.

The chain carries TRBV19 and TRBJ2-4; 8 positions agree with TRBD2. V lost 5 bases to trimming and J lost 4 bases; unmatched junction nucleotides: 7. In germline, CDR1 is LNHDA, CDR2 SQIVND (reference sequence). The CDR3 has 15 amino acids. The CDR3 bases are TGTGCCAGTAGTGGGGCGGAGCGGGAGAAAAACATTCAGTACTTC. This codes for CASSGAEREKNIQYF.